A single sample gave rise to the 26 T cell receptor beta chains below, sequenced in a study of blood T cells in healthy people across ages. A second PCR of about 6 to 12 cycles used a sample-barcoded 5' primer and a J-beta primer mix. A single record per CDR3 protein comes from TCRdb applying MiXCR to the 5' RACE reads. Of around 320,000 distinct CDR3 sequences in the sample, roughly 26% are singletons; the top ten hold over 25%. The sequencing sample was made of blood. Receptor source: a woman in her 70s in good health.

This clonotype was counted between two and nine times. The CDR3 sequence is CASSQDRGSQETQYF. CDR3 sequence (DNA): TGCGCCAGCAGCCAAGACAGGGGTTCCCAAGAGACCCAGTACTTC. The chain is built from TRBV4-3 and TRBJ2-5, with TRBD1 as a possible D gene (6 bases). Trimming pared 0 bases from V and 1 base from J, leaving 9 bases between. CDR3 length: 15 residues. The germline CDR1 and CDR2 sequences are LGHNA and YSLEER.

The CDR3 reads CSAWRRGEDTEAFF. In nucleotides, the CDR3 is TGCAGTGCTTGGAGGCGGGGAGAGGACACTGAAGCTTTCTTT. The genes are TRBV20-1 and TRBJ1-1; D uncertain. CDR1 and CDR2 (germline): DFQATT, SNEGSKA (reference sequence). The CDR3 consists of 14 residues. Trimming took off 5 bases at V and 3 bases at J, with 16 bases between the two ends.

This clonotype has ten or more counts. The CDR3 is CATSRQKETQYF. CDR3 DNA: TGTGCCACCAGTCGCCAAAAAGAGACCCAGTACTTC. The chain uses TRBV15 and TRBJ2-5; the D is unclear. Trimming shortened V by 6 bases and J by 3 bases, and 8 bases separated the two germline ends. The CDR3 loop spans 12 amino acids. The V gene's germline CDR1 is LNHNV and CDR2 YYDKDF (reference sequence).

The chain is built from TRBV7-2 and TRBJ1-3; D gene ambiguous. V lost 0 bases and J 0 bases, leaving 6 bases between the germline ends. Germline values: CDR1 SGHTA, CDR2 FQGNSA. This CDR3 comprises 15 residues. The CDR3 DNA reads TGTGCCAGCAGCTTAGCCCCAGTCTCTGGAAACACCATATATTTT. It encodes CASSLAPVSGNTIYF.

This clonotype has only a few counts. The chain couples TRBV7-8 to TRBJ1-2, with TRBD1 as a possible D gene (6 bases). Germline V gene lookup returns CDR1 SGHVS and CDR2 FQNEAQ. The ends were cut back, 2 bases at V and 7 bases at J, with 11 bases in the middle. The length of the CDR3 is 13 residues. CDR3 DNA: TGTGCCAGCAGCTTATCAGGGGCAGGTGGCTACACCTTC. This translates into CASSLSGAGGYTF. Combining the CDR3 with reference TRBV7-8 and TRBJ1-2 gives the whole variable domain GAGVSQSPRYKVAKRGQDVALRCDPISGHVSLFWYQQALGQGPEFLTYFQNEAQLDKSGLPSDRFFAERPEGSVSTLKIQRTQQEDSAVYLCASSLSGAGGYTFGSGTRLTVV.

This clonotype has more than one count but fewer than ten. The chain is built from TRBV7-2 and TRBJ2-3; 7 nucleotides agree with TRBD2. Germline CDR1 is SGHTA and CDR2 is FQGNSA. This CDR3 region has 15 residues. J gave up 0 bases and V 5 bases, and 5 bases lay outside the gene matches. The CDR3 sequence is CASSRDYVSTDTQYF. The CDR3 DNA is TGTGCCAGCAGCCGGGACTACGTGAGCACAGATACGCAGTATTTT.

This clonotype turned up a few times. This chain uses TRBV12-3 or TRBV12-4 with TRBJ2-1; 10 bases are a match to TRBD2. Trimming cost V 6 bases and J 8 bases; bases outside gene matches: 13. The CDR3 runs 16 residues. As DNA, the CDR3 is TGTGCCAGCAGCCGCATAAGCGGGAGGGCCAGTCATGAGCAGTTCTTC. It encodes CASSRISGRASHEQFF.

This chain connects TRBV4-2 to TRBJ1-4, with 7 positions matching TRBD1. The CDR3 is 15 residues long. With V trimmed by 0 bases and J by 8 bases, 6 bases remained unmatched. Germline V gene sequence: CDR1 LGHNA, CDR2 YNFKEQ. The CDR3: CASSQDNRQGEKLFF. The CDR3 DNA sequence: TGTGCCAGCAGCCAAGATAACCGACAGGGCGAAAAACTGTTTTTT.

The V and J genes are TRBV12-3 or TRBV12-4 and TRBJ2-1; D gene unclear. V was shortened by 6 bases and J by 3 bases, with 15 bases between the two germline ends. The CDR3 is made up of 15 amino acids. The DNA for the CDR3 is TGTGCCAGCAGCCAAAATATACCCAACTACAATGAGCAGTTCTTC. Residues: CASSQNIPNYNEQFF.

This clonotype has more than one count but fewer than ten. V usage is TRBV3-1 and J usage is TRBJ2-1; TRBD1 or TRBD2 may be the D gene (5 bases each). The CDR3 spans 14 residues. The ends were cut back, 8 bases at V and 6 bases at J, with 17 bases in the middle. Germline CDR1 reads LGHDT; CDR2 reads YNNKEL (reference sequence). The DNA of the CDR3 is TGTGCCAGCGGGAGTAGGGGCACTACCAATGAGCAGTTCTTC. It is translated as CASGSRGTTNEQFF.

The chain is built from TRBV12-3 or TRBV12-4 and TRBJ1-4; 7 bases align to TRBD1. Trimming removed 4 bases from V and 1 base from J; junction bases left unmatched: 12. The CDR3 is 18 amino acids. In nucleotides, the CDR3 is TGTGCCAGCAGTTCGACAGGGTTGTTTGGACGAACTAATGAAAAACTGTTTTTT. Translation gives CASSSTGLFGRTNEKLFF.

A few counts support this clonotype. This chain links TRBV27 with TRBJ2-1; D not resolved. CDR3 size: 16 residues. Germline CDR1 reads MNHEY; CDR2 reads SMNVEV (reference sequence). The V and J ends lost 6 bases and 0 bases respectively, with 15 bases between them. The chain's CDR3 is CASSFTVVSSYNEQFF. The DNA for the CDR3 is TGTGCCAGCAGCTTTACCGTAGTTAGCTCCTACAATGAGCAGTTCTTC.

This chain joins TRBV29-1 and TRBJ2-1; 7 bases are a match to TRBD2. Per the germline V gene, CDR1 is SQVTM and CDR2 is ANQGSEA. CDR3 length equals 12 residues. With V trimmed by 4 bases and J by 6 bases, 3 bases remained unmatched. In nucleotides, the CDR3 is TGCAGCGTTGGACTAGCCGGCAATGAGCAGTTCTTC. Translated: CSVGLAGNEQFF.

This clonotype was seen a handful of times. This sequence joins TRBV28 and TRBJ1-1; D uncertain. Germline V gene data show CDR1 as MDHEN and CDR2 as SYDVKM. This CDR3 comprises 15 residues. Trimming removed 4 bases from V and 6 bases from J, with 18 bases in between. The CDR3: CASSSIYGGPAEAFF. The CDR3 DNA sequence: TGTGCCAGCAGTTCGATTTACGGTGGTCCAGCTGAAGCTTTCTTT.

The chain employs TRBV7-9 and TRBJ1-4; the D gene is possibly TRBD1 (5 bases). Per germline, CDR1 SEHNR and CDR2 FQNEAQ (reference sequence). The CDR3 loop spans 14 amino acids. Trimming left V 7 bases short and J 8 bases short, with 17 bases between. The CDR3: CASIQGTGSEKLFF. CDR3 sequence (DNA): TGTGCCAGCATCCAGGGAACGGGATCCGAAAAACTGTTTTTT.

This clonotype has a handful of counts. The rearrangement links TRBV28 to TRBJ1-2; the D is unclear. This CDR3 comprises 14 residues. The germline gives CDR1 MDHEN, CDR2 SYDVKM. V was clipped by 2 bases and J by 6 bases, with 13 bases between them. The CDR3 DNA follows: TGTGCCAGCAGTTTAGCCCCGTGGGAGGATGGCTACACCTTC. Its protein product is CASSLAPWEDGYTF.

This clonotype was detected many times. The rearrangement joins TRBV29-1 to TRBJ1-1, with D perhaps TRBD1 (5 bases). There are 13 residues in the CDR3. V dropped 2 bases and J dropped 3 bases, with 10 bases sitting between them. Germline V lookup: CDR1 SQVTM, CDR2 ANQGSEA. The CDR3 DNA is TGCAGCGTTGAAAGGGACGGGGACACTGAAGCTTTCTTT. Amino acid sequence: CSVERDGDTEAFF.

There are a few counts of this clonotype. This chain uses TRBV2 with TRBJ1-2; TRBD1 is a possible D gene (5 bases). The V end lost 8 bases, the J end lost 3 bases, and 7 bases lay between the germline ends. CDR1 and CDR2 from the germline V gene are SNHLY and FYNNEI. This CDR3 contains 11 residues. The CDR3 sequence: CASGTDYGYTF. CDR3 DNA sequence: TGTGCCAGCGGGACGGACTATGGCTACACCTTC. The whole variable domain, filled in from reference TRBV2 and TRBJ1-2, reads EPEVTQTPSHQVTQMGQEVILRCVPISNHLYFYWYRQILGQKVEFLVSFYNNEISEKSEIFDDQFSVERPDGSNFTLKIRSTKLEDSAMYFCASGTDYGYTFGSGTRLTVV.

The chain employs TRBV2 and TRBJ2-7, with D tentatively TRBD1 (6 bases). Germline-derived CDR1 and CDR2 are SNHLY and FYNNEI. V lost 4 bases and J lost 2, with 9 bases in between. The CDR3 contains 13 residues. CDR3 in amino acids: CASSGPGAYEQYF. The CDR3 DNA reads as TGTGCCAGCAGTGGCCCAGGGGCCTACGAGCAGTACTTC.

The chain couples TRBV6-1 to TRBJ2-6; D gene ambiguous. V was pared by 6 bases and J by 3 bases, with 15 bases between. Looked up from germline, CDR1 is MNHNS and CDR2 is SASEGT. CDR3 length: 16 residues. DNA of the CDR3: TGTGCCAGCAGCTCATACGGCCCTCTTGGGGCCAACGTCCTGACTTTC. Translating gives CASSSYGPLGANVLTF.

This clonotype was seen a few times. The genes are TRBV28 and TRBJ2-2; D unresolved. The ends were cut back, 5 bases at V and 0 bases at J, with 4 bases in the middle. The CDR3 totals 13 residues. From germline, CDR1 is MDHEN and CDR2 SYDVKM. CDR3 loop: CASSTPNTGELFF. As DNA, the CDR3 is TGTGCCAGCAGTACCCCGAACACCGGGGAGCTGTTTTTT.

This clonotype was seen just once. The genes are TRBV20-1 and TRBJ2-2, with D tentatively TRBD2 (5 bases). V gave up 3 bases and J gave up 0 bases, with 11 bases separating them. CDR1 and CDR2 from the germline V gene are DFQATT and SNEGSKA (reference sequence). The length of the CDR3 is 15 residues. Here the CDR3 reads CSARARAANTGELFF. The CDR3, as DNA: TGCAGTGCTAGGGCTCGAGCGGCGAACACCGGGGAGCTGTTTTTT.

This chain links TRBV28 with TRBJ2-5; D ambiguous. Germline-derived CDR1 and CDR2 are MDHEN and SYDVKM. Trimming took off 3 bases at V and 5 bases at J, with 19 bases between the two ends. The CDR3 has 16 residues. This CDR3 reads CASSFALAVRAETQYF. Written as DNA, the CDR3 is TGTGCCAGCAGTTTTGCCCTCGCGGTCCGCGCTGAGACCCAGTACTTC.

This clonotype was seen more than once but under ten times. The chain has TRBV27 and TRBJ1-3; tentative D call: TRBD1 (6 bases). This CDR3 is built from 16 residues. V shed 5 bases and J shed 0 bases, with 14 bases lying between them. CDR1 is MNHEY, CDR2 SMNVEV, per germline (reference sequence). The CDR3 reads CASSDRSALSGNTIYF. CDR3 coding DNA: TGTGCCAGCAGTGACAGGAGCGCTCTCTCTGGAAACACCATATATTTT.

The table lists this clonotype with a few counts. J is TRBJ1-3 and V is TRBV20-1; D is possibly TRBD1 (5 bases). This CDR3 is built from 13 residues. Trimming took off 6 bases at V and 0 bases at J, with 9 bases between the two ends. Germline CDR1 and CDR2: DFQATT and SNEGSKA (reference sequence). The CDR3 is CSAGGVSGNTIYF. The CDR3 region has the DNA TGCAGTGCGGGGGGGGTCTCTGGAAACACCATATATTTT.

The gene calls are TRBV28 and TRBJ2-5, with D possibly being TRBD2 (6 bases). Germline CDR1 reads MDHEN; CDR2 reads SYDVKM. V shed 10 bases and J shed 5 bases, with 23 bases lying between them. The CDR3 runs 15 residues. CDR3 in amino acids: CATTPLAKEGETQYF. The CDR3 DNA sequence: TGTGCCACCACCCCCTTAGCGAAGGAGGGGGAGACCCAGTACTTC.